This T cell receptor (beta chain) was sequenced in a study of T-cell reconstitution after alpha-beta-depleted transplantation in children. Unique molecular identifiers featured in how the TCRbeta library was prepared. TCRdb called the PCR reads again in MiXCR, with one record for every CDR3 protein. Of around 680,000 distinct CDR3 sequences listed, 16% were seen once; the top ten hold about 1.1%. The CDR3 length is 16 residues. Between the trimmed V and J ends, which lost 5 bases and 0 bases, there was a span of 15 bases. The chain carries TRBV12-3 or TRBV12-4 and TRBJ2-3; tentatively, D is TRBD1 (5 bases). This receptor was identified in a human donor who donated a stem cell graft to a child with acute myeloid leukemia. The starting material was PBMCs from the stem cell graft donor, obtained from the stem cell graft. This CDR3 is CASSHTGPYSTDTQYF. CDR3 coding DNA: TGTGCCAGCAGTCACACAGGACCCTATAGCACAGATACGCAGTATTTT.